A selection of T cell receptor beta chains follows, all from one sample in a study of cytomegalovirus exposure and HLA in healthy donors. The table came from immunoSEQ multiplex PCR; TCRdb's copy has only in-frame clones and leaves some out. The table lists about 200,000 clones, 65% to 85% of them singletons, with approximately 2% in the top ten. The source material was PBMCs. The receptors originated from a man aged 18-30 years in good health and CMV-seronegative. The conserved cysteine and the conserved F or W are not part of the CDR3 here. The order of the fields is CDR3 protein, J gene, V gene.

CDR3: AWSDGPGTGVRGGTDTQY
J: TRBJ2-3
V: TRBV30

CDR3: ASSLAGWGRLDEKLF
J: TRBJ1-4
V: TRBV5-6

CDR3: ASSEDRGTEAF
J: TRBJ1-1
V: TRBV5-5

CDR3: ASSYSPGLNTEAF
J: TRBJ1-1
V: TRBV6-6

CDR3: ASSLASGQRNTIY
J: TRBJ1-3
V: TRBV11-2

CDR3: ASSLSWWRAQGADNEQF
J: TRBJ2-1
V: TRBV5-6

CDR3: ASSLVTGYNTEAF
J: TRBJ1-1
V: TRBV5-1

CDR3: ASSDPNQPQH
J: TRBJ1-5
V: TRBV10-2

CDR3: ASSLALDRGNAEAF
J: TRBJ1-1
V: TRBV7-2

CDR3: ASSSLGTGQETQY
J: TRBJ2-5
V: TRBV5-1

CDR3: AIDDRGVNYGYT
J: TRBJ1-2
V: TRBV10-3

CDR3: ASSLRGSTDTQY
J: TRBJ2-3
V: TRBV5-1

CDR3: SAQRGTGSSGNTIY
J: TRBJ1-3
V: TRBV29-1

CDR3: ASSPTGGPNEKLF
J: TRBJ1-4
V: TRBV27

CDR3: ASSELRTGVGNTIY
J: TRBJ1-3
V: TRBV9

CDR3: ASRGLGGKLF
J: TRBJ1-4
V: TRBV2

CDR3: ASTDRGSGMSYNEQF
J: TRBJ2-1
V: TRBV19

CDR3: SSSYPGHPYEQY
J: TRBJ2-7
V: TRBV7-9

CDR3: SVDRRDRGLETQY
J: TRBJ2-5
V: TRBV29-1

CDR3: ASSTRQINEKLF
J: TRBJ1-4
V: TRBV5-6

CDR3: ASSPGNLNTEAF
J: TRBJ1-1
V: TRBV5-1

CDR3: AISDPGTSDETQY
J: TRBJ2-5
V: TRBV10-3

CDR3: SVDRPGTGAAF
J: TRBJ1-1
V: TRBV29-1

CDR3: ASSLGRTGLTYNEQF
J: TRBJ2-1
V: TRBV7-8

CDR3: ASSFGYEQY
J: TRBJ2-7
V: TRBV27

CDR3: ASSQGTGVYGYT
J: TRBJ1-2
V: TRBV4-2

CDR3: ASSPRRDSHRELF
J: TRBJ2-2
V: TRBV18

CDR3: ASSPGTSGGRETQY
J: TRBJ2-5
V: TRBV10-1

CDR3: ASSLAVRVRDTEAF
J: TRBJ1-1
V: TRBV7-9

CDR3: ASSPGQGEYQPQH
J: TRBJ1-5
V: TRBV5-1

CDR3: ASSPGAGAGLRAQH
J: TRBJ1-5
V: TRBV19

CDR3: ASSLGERFYGYT
J: TRBJ1-2
V: TRBV7-9

CDR3: ASSPAGTNYEQY
J: TRBJ2-7
V: TRBV5-6

CDR3: ASSQRQGIDEQY
J: .
V: TRBV4-1

CDR3: ASSSNTGLPF
J: TRBJ1-1
V: TRBV6-5

CDR3: ASSFRTATGELF
J: TRBJ2-2
V: TRBV9

CDR3: ASSKLAGGTYNEQF
J: TRBJ2-1
V: TRBV9

CDR3: ASSATRVIDTQY
J: TRBJ2-3
V: TRBV9

CDR3: ASSPGGWETQY
J: TRBJ2-5
V: TRBV4-1

CDR3: ASSARRGRGYEQY
J: TRBJ2-7
V: TRBV6-1

CDR3: ASRAVSYEQY
J: TRBJ2-7
V: TRBV2

CDR3: ASSIRDSSYEQY
J: TRBJ2-7
V: TRBV19

CDR3: ASSIGYYYEQY
J: TRBJ2-7
V: TRBV19

CDR3: ASSRLIFGFNEQF
J: TRBJ2-1
V: TRBV27

CDR3: ASQGENTGELF
J: TRBJ2-2
V: TRBV6-1

CDR3: AISAGDYNEQF
J: TRBJ2-1
V: TRBV10-3

CDR3: ASSNRPYGYT
J: TRBJ1-2
V: TRBV11-3

CDR3: ASSLVGQGETQY
J: TRBJ2-5
V: TRBV7-9

CDR3: ASSSSRGTGESPLH
J: TRBJ1-6
V: TRBV7-9

CDR3: ASSLDRVGETQY
J: TRBJ2-5
V: TRBV7-7

CDR3: ASSPSQGGAVNEQF
J: TRBJ2-1
V: TRBV18

CDR3: TSSLTYWTASNEKLF
J: TRBJ1-4
V: TRBV1

CDR3: ASSGRPGQGQGNQPQH
J: TRBJ1-5
V: TRBV7-2

CDR3: ASRTGSSYNEQF
J: TRBJ2-1
V: TRBV6-1

CDR3: ASRQWGSEETQY
J: TRBJ2-5
V: TRBV6-5